The rows below give T cell receptor beta chains drawn from one sample of a study of regulatory T cells in long-lasting Graves disease. One entry per CDR3 protein, called by TCRdb with MiXCR from the multiplex PCR reads. This sample yields around 420,000 distinct CDR3 sequences, of which over 12% are seen a single time; roughly 7.7% belongs to the top ten. The data also belong to a second study, concerning T cells in Graves' hyperthyroidism and ophthalmopathy.

The sample consisted of peripheral blood mononuclear cells (PBMCs), taken at new diagnosis, from a patient treated with antithyroid drugs. The receptors here all came from a middle-aged woman with Graves disease. Both conserved end residues are part of each CDR3. D genes are given only for firm matches. Rows give clone size only sometimes, using once, few, many, or a class for an expanded clone.

V	D	J	size	CDR3	DNA
TRBV19	.	TRBJ2-1	.	CASSTWDKGSYNEQFF	TGTGCCAGTAGTACCTGGGACAAGGGTTCCTACAATGAGCAGTTCTTC
TRBV15	.	TRBJ1-6	.	CATSRDGTANSPLHF	TGTGCCACCAGCAGAGATGGGACGGCTAATTCACCCCTCCACTTT
TRBV5-1	TRBD2	TRBJ2-1	.	CASSLVRGRDEQFF	TGCGCCAGCAGCTTGGTTCGGGGGAGGGATGAGCAGTTCTTC
TRBV5-1	TRBD1	TRBJ1-1	.	CASSYDRVDMNTEAFF	TGCGCCAGCAGTTACGACAGGGTCGACATGAACACTGAAGCTTTCTTT
TRBV6-1	.	TRBJ2-7	many	CASSLAARDEQYF	TGTGCCAGCAGTCTCGCGGCGAGGGACGAGCAGTACTTC
TRBV2	.	TRBJ1-5	many	CASTESKGPNQPQHF	TGTGCCAGCACCGAAAGTAAAGGGCCCAATCAGCCCCAGCATTTT
TRBV20-1	TRBD1	TRBJ2-5	many	CSAQGGSRVTPF	TGCAGTGCTCAAGGGGGCAGTCGGGTGACTCCCTTC
TRBV29-1	.	TRBJ1-1	many	CSVEVDGLDTEAFF	TGCAGCGTTGAAGTTGACGGGTTAGACACTGAAGCTTTCTTT
TRBV27	.	TRBJ2-7	many	CASSLSTHTKEQYF	TGTGCCAGCAGTTTATCGACCCACACGAAGGAGCAGTACTTC
TRBV4-1	.	TRBJ2-3	.	CASSKTAVGGLSTDTQYF	TGCGCCAGCAGCAAAACAGCGGTGGGGGGCTTGAGCACAGATACGCAGTATTTT
TRBV7-6	.	TRBJ2-1	few	CASSSTPPRRLDEQFF	TGTGCCAGCAGCTCGACCCCCCCGCGGCGACTAGATGAGCAGTTCTTC
TRBV10-2	.	TRBJ2-1	.	CASSERSEQFF	TGCGCCAGCAGTGAGAGGTCTGAGCAGTTCTTC
TRBV5-1	TRBD2	TRBJ2-3	few	CASSLEGREGADTQYF	TGCGCCAGCAGCTTGGAAGGCAGGGAGGGTGCAGATACGCAGTATTTT
TRBV28	TRBD1	TRBJ2-2	many	CASSFGTGHTGELFF	TGTGCCAGCAGTTTCGGGACAGGTCACACCGGGGAGCTGTTTTTT
TRBV5-6	.	TRBJ1-3	.	CASSLGLDDYWNTIYF	TGTGCCAGCAGCCTGGGCCTCGACGATTATTGGAACACCATATATTTT
TRBV6-1	.	TRBJ2-2	.	CASTLTSRRTGELFF	TGTGCCAGCACCCTAACTAGCCGGCGCACCGGGGAGCTGTTTTTT
TRBV9	.	TRBJ2-7	few	CASSEGDDTFYEQYF	TGTGCCAGCAGCGAGGGGGACGACACCTTCTACGAGCAGTACTTC
TRBV10-3	.	TRBJ1-1	many	CAISDGGGSTEAFF	TGTGCCATCAGTGATGGGGGCGGGAGTACTGAAGCTTTCTTT
TRBV29-1	TRBD1	TRBJ2-7	few	CSVPGQDTYEQYF	TGCAGCGTGCCGGGACAGGACACCTACGAGCAGTACTTC
TRBV7-2	.	TRBJ2-2	many	CASSLFSVYANTGELFF	TGTGCCAGCAGCTTATTTAGCGTCTACGCGAACACCGGGGAGCTGTTTTTT
TRBV10-3	.	TRBJ1-1	many	CAISEGGVNTEAFF	TGTGCCATCAGTGAAGGGGGGGTGAACACTGAAGCTTTCTTT
TRBV4-1	.	TRBJ1-5	few	CASSQDHRDTNQPQHF	TGCGCCAGCAGCCAAGATCACCGGGACACCAATCAGCCCCAGCATTTT
TRBV20-1	TRBD1	TRBJ2-7	.	CSAKQGAREQYF	TGCAGTGCTAAGCAGGGGGCGCGGGAGCAGTACTTC
TRBV7-3	.	TRBJ2-1	many	CASSPTRWQGYNEQFF	TGTGCCAGCAGCCCCACCCGGTGGCAGGGATACAATGAGCAGTTCTTC
TRBV7-2	TRBD1	TRBJ1-2	many	CASSPQGWYGYTF	TGTGCCAGCAGCCCACAGGGGTGGTATGGCTACACCTTC
TRBV5-1	.	TRBJ1-6	many	CASSLEGGNNSPLHF	TGCGCCAGCAGCTTGGAGGGGGGTAATAATTCACCCCTCCACTTT
TRBV6-1	.	TRBJ1-5	many	CASGGHRNQPQHF	TGTGCCAGCGGGGGACACCGCAATCAGCCCCAGCATTTT
TRBV12-3/TRBV12-4	.	TRBJ2-7	many	CASSYAGTTPYEQYF	TGTGCCAGCAGTTATGCCGGGACAACGCCCTACGAGCAGTACTTC
TRBV25-1	.	TRBJ2-3	many	CASSAPAVGVGDTQYF	TGTGCCAGCAGTGCGCCCGCGGTAGGGGTGGGAGATACGCAGTATTTT
TRBV7-3	TRBD2	TRBJ2-2	.	CASSLVAGTNTGELFF	TGTGCCAGCAGCTTAGTAGCGGGCACGAACACCGGGGAGCTGTTTTTT
TRBV28	.	TRBJ2-7	few	CASSPSGRISYEQYF	TGTGCCAGCAGTCCCTCGGGACGGATCTCCTACGAGCAGTACTTC
TRBV5-4	.	TRBJ2-7	.	CASSLIQGGSYEQHF	TGTGCCAGCAGCTTGATCCAGGGAGGCTCCTACGAGCAGCACTTC
TRBV10-3	.	TRBJ1-3	few	CAISGGTGNTIYF	TGTGCCATCAGTGGGGGTACCGGAAACACCATATATTTT
TRBV30	.	TRBJ1-2	.	CAWSVKGPGGYTF	TGTGCCTGGAGTGTAAAGGGCCCTGGTGGCTACACCTTC
TRBV27	.	TRBJ1-2	many	CASSDFNGYGYTF	TGTGCCAGCAGTGATTTTAATGGCTATGGCTACACCTTC
TRBV20-1	.	TRBJ1-1	many	CSAKTTWDTEAFF	TGCAGTGCTAAAACCACCTGGGACACTGAAGCTTTCTTT
TRBV11-2	TRBD2	TRBJ2-1	many	CASSIGAGLYNEQFF	TGTGCCAGCAGCATTGGAGCGGGGCTCTACAATGAGCAGTTCTTC
TRBV24-1	TRBD2	TRBJ2-1	.	CATSERLASRDEQFF	TGTGCCACCAGTGAACGACTAGCGTCACGGGATGAGCAGTTCTTC
TRBV15	TRBD1	TRBJ2-3	many	CATSRPGQGRQYF	TGTGCCACCAGCAGACCCGGACAGGGCAGGCAGTATTTT
TRBV10-2	.	TRBJ1-6	many	CASSELTGYIYSPLHF	TGCGCCAGCAGTGAACTAACAGGGTATATTTATTCACCCCTCCACTTT
TRBV11-2	TRBD2	TRBJ2-3	few	CASSLERLAGVAGTQYF	TGTGCCAGCAGCTTAGAACGACTAGCGGGAGTAGCTGGTACGCAGTATTTT
TRBV3-1	.	TRBJ1-2	.	CASSQVWENYGYTF	TGTGCCAGCAGCCAAGTCTGGGAAAACTATGGCTACACCTTC
TRBV5-1	TRBD2	TRBJ2-7	many	CASSLGTSGTHYEQYF	TGCGCCAGCAGCTTGGGGACTAGCGGGACTCACTACGAGCAGTACTTC
TRBV3-1	.	TRBJ2-1	many	CASSRWMGDEQFF	TGTGCCAGCAGCCGATGGATGGGGGATGAGCAGTTCTTC